The next 19 T cell receptor beta chains were all read from a single sample in a study of kidney transplant recipient with SARS-CoV-2 infection. Each CDR3 protein is one row after TCRdb ran MiXCR on the reads. This table has 200,000 to 300,000 distinct CDR3 sequences, 29% appearing once. The specimen comprised a blood sample, sampled at baseline and on day 111 from a kidney transplant recipient. The receptors stem from a male patient aged 25 to 39 who had COVID-19 and was a kidney transplant recipient. Some T cells here may be from the graft donor.

The rearrangement links TRBV19 to TRBJ1-2; D is ambiguous. This CDR3 spans 17 amino acids. Trimming cost V 5 bases and J 4 bases, with 23 bases left between them. Germline CDR1 reads LNHDA; CDR2 reads SQIVND (reference sequence). CDR3 amino acids: CASSVRSTNRKAYGYTF. The DNA of the CDR3 is TGTGCCAGTAGTGTCAGATCGACAAATCGAAAGGCCTATGGCTACACCTTC.

Notes on this clonotype: A much larger clone differs by one base, so this may be a read error. The V gene is TRBV5-4, the J gene TRBJ1-2; D remains unclear. CDR3 size: 16 residues. Germline-derived CDR1 and CDR2 are SGHNT and YYREEE (reference sequence). As DNA, the CDR3 is TGTGTCAGCATTGGTGGCGTACCAGGAAAGACCTATGGCTACACCTTC. Encoded protein: CVSIGGVPGKTYGYTF.

This clonotype was counted many times. The V call is TRBV6-5, the J call TRBJ2-5; 8 bases are shared with TRBD2. Germline-derived CDR1 and CDR2 are MNHEY and SVGAGI. With 5 bases clipped from V and 5 bases from J, the junction kept 13 bases outside the gene matches. This CDR3 contains 16 residues. The CDR3 DNA follows: TGTGCCAGCAGTGTAGGACTAGCAGGCACTTGGGAGACCCAGTACTTC. Encoded protein: CASSVGLAGTWETQYF.

The chain is built from TRBV19 and TRBJ2-5; TRBD2 aligns across 7 bases. Germline values: CDR1 LNHDA, CDR2 SQIVND (reference sequence). J was trimmed by 4 bases and V by 2 bases; bases with no gene match: 10. The CDR3 is 16 residues long. In nucleotides, the CDR3 is TGTGCCAGTAGTATACTGTGGGGACGGGGGGTAGAGACCCAGTACTTC. Translation: CASSILWGRGVETQYF.

This clonotype was observed once. This may be a read error, as it is one base from a much larger clone. This chain uses TRBV7-6 with TRBJ1-2; D is uncertain. Germline CDR1 SGHVS, CDR2 FNYEAQ. The CDR3 contains 17 residues. The CDR3 is CAGSLPSESRKTYGYTF. The CDR3 DNA is TGTGCCGGCAGCCTTCCGAGTGAATCTCGAAAGACCTATGGCTACACCTTC.

This clonotype has at least ten counts. Written as DNA, the CDR3 is TGTGCCAGCAGCGATATCGGTCACGAGGGAAAGACCTATGGCTACACCTTC. Translation gives CASSDIGHEGKTYGYTF. The J gene is TRBJ1-2, the V gene TRBV7-1; the D is unclear. TRBV7-1 is an ORF for which the function is uncertain. The V and J ends lost 5 bases and 4 bases respectively, with 23 bases between them. The CDR3 spans 17 residues.

Concerning this clonotype: Since a much larger clone is just one base distant, this may be a read error. The conserved phenylalanine or tryptophan is not found at the CDR3 terminus, so this likely reflects a read error. The V call is TRBV11-1, the J call TRBJ2-1; the match to TRBD2 covers 8 bases. This CDR3 has 15 amino acids. V dropped 3 bases and J dropped 9; count of bases not matched to a gene: 10. Looked up from germline, CDR1 is SGHAT and CDR2 is FQDESV (reference sequence). The CDR3 loop reads CASSLVLAASGEQFL. CDR3 nucleotides: TGTGCCAGCAGCTTGGTACTAGCGGCTTCTGGTGAGCAGTTCCTC.

This clonotype showed up many times. CDR3 region: CASSLAAGDNSPLHF. As DNA, the CDR3 is TGTGCCAGCAGTCTCGCCGCAGGGGATAATTCACCCCTCCACTTT. The chain is built from TRBV6-4 and TRBJ1-6, with D perhaps matching TRBD1 (6 bases). From germline, CDR1 is MRHNA and CDR2 SNTAGT. This CDR3 is 15 amino acids long. Trimming took off 5 bases at V and 5 bases at J, with 13 bases between the two ends.

At least ten counts were recorded for this clonotype. V gene TRBV3-1 combines with J gene TRBJ1-1; no clear D. Looked up from germline, CDR1 is LGHDT and CDR2 is YNNKEL (reference sequence). The V end was cut by 4 bases, the J end by 4 bases, with 22 bases between. The CDR3 loop spans 17 amino acids. CDR3: CASSRPFPISIRTEAFF. CDR3 DNA sequence: TGTGCCAGCAGCCGTCCCTTTCCCATTTCAATTCGCACTGAAGCTTTCTTT.

In this sample, this clonotype turned up many times. The chain carries TRBV12-3 or TRBV12-4 and TRBJ2-7; 9 positions agree with TRBD1. V shed 5 bases and J 3 bases; nucleotides not matched to a gene: 11. The CDR3 contains 16 residues. This chain's CDR3 is CASSPSTGQGYYEQYF. CDR3 DNA sequence: TGTGCCAGCAGTCCCAGTACTGGACAGGGGTACTACGAGCAGTACTTC.

This clonotype was picked up a small number of times. The chain joins TRBV27 to TRBJ2-1; TRBD2 matches 12 bases. Germline trimming cut 5 bases from V and 9 bases from J; bases unmatched to any gene: 11. The CDR3 sequence is 16 residues long. Germline-derived CDR1 and CDR2 are MNHEY and SMNVEV (reference sequence). Here the CDR3 DNA reads TGTGCCAGCAGTGCGAAACTAGCGGGAGGAGTGGTTGAGCAGTTCTTC. This translates into CASSAKLAGGVVEQFF.

This clonotype was seen repeatedly, ten times or more. The V and J genes are TRBV28 and TRBJ2-5; no clear D gene. V was pared by 5 bases and J by 7 bases, with 14 bases between. Germline V gives CDR1 MDHEN, CDR2 SYDVKM. The CDR3 runs to 13 residues. As DNA, the CDR3 is TGTGCCAGCAGTACCCCCCCCCATGGGACCCAGTACTTC. Its protein is CASSTPPHGTQYF.

Turning to this clonotype: A read error may explain this, as a much larger clone is one base away. J is TRBJ1-1 and V is TRBV29-1; 9 nucleotides agree with TRBD1. The V segment lost 4 bases and the J segment 0 bases; nucleotides outside the gene matches: 0. Germline V gene data show CDR1 as SQVTM and CDR2 as ANQGSEA. There are 13 residues in the CDR3. The CDR3 sequence: CSVGQGVNTEAFF. The CDR3 DNA reads TGCAGCGTTGGACAGGGGGTGAACACTGAAGCTTTCTTT.

This clonotype was seen ten or more times. V gene TRBV10-3 combines with J gene TRBJ1-2, with a tentative D call TRBD1 (5 bases). The CDR3 contains 14 residues. Germline CDR1 is ENHRY and CDR2 is SYGVKD. The V gene lost 0 bases and the J gene lost 4 bases, with 9 bases spanning the gap. CDR3: CAISESGRSYGYTF. The CDR3 nucleotides read TGTGCCATCAGTGAGTCGGGACGGAGCTATGGCTACACCTTC.

This clonotype has a count of ten or more. V gene TRBV21-1 combines with J gene TRBJ2-3; the table names TRBD2, a call not compared with the DNA. TRBV21-1 is deemed a pseudogene. The CDR3 loop spans 17 amino acids. The CDR3 loop reads CASSCDLATVMQDTQYF. The CDR3 bases are TGTGCCAGCAGTTGTGATCTAGCTACAGTCATGCAAGATACGCAGTATTTT.

Worth noting for this clonotype: Since a much larger clone is just one base distant, this may be a read error. The chain links TRBV18 to TRBJ2-2, with unresolved D. Germline lookup yields CDR1 KGHSH and CDR2 LQKENI. The ends were cut back, 2 bases at V and 2 bases at J, with 6 bases in the middle. This CDR3 region has 14 residues. The CDR3 sequence: CASSPIRNTGELFF. The CDR3 region has the DNA TGTGCCAGCTCACCAATTAGAAACACCGGGGAGCTGTTTTTT.

This clonotype was observed many times. This chain uses TRBV2 with TRBJ2-7, with D perhaps TRBD1 or TRBD2 (5 bases each). CDR1 SNHLY and CDR2 FYNNEI come from the germline V gene. The CDR3 has 13 residues. Trimming removed 3 bases from V and 4 bases from J, with 10 bases in between. The CDR3 protein is CASSDGAWYEQYF. DNA for the CDR3: TGTGCCAGCAGTGACGGGGCCTGGTACGAGCAGTACTTC.

J is TRBJ2-5 and V is TRBV9; 12 nucleotides agree with TRBD1. This CDR3 is built from 16 residues. The V and J ends lost 3 bases and 2 bases, in that order; junction bases with no gene match: 5. CDR1 and CDR2 from the germline V gene are SGDLS and YYNGEE. Here the CDR3 reads CASSAGQGALQETQYF. CDR3 DNA: TGTGCCAGCAGCGCGGGACAGGGGGCCCTTCAAGAGACCCAGTACTTC.

This clonotype was recorded at least ten times. The chain couples TRBV9 to TRBJ2-2; D unresolved. V dropped 1 base and J dropped 5 bases, with 9 bases sitting between them. This CDR3 region has 14 residues. The germline V gene has CDR1 SGDLS and CDR2 YYNGEE. The CDR3 reads CASSVMRNTGELFF. The CDR3 nucleotides read TGTGCCAGCAGCGTAATGAGGAATACCGGGGAGCTGTTTTTT.